This is a list of T cell receptor beta chains from one sample in a study of shared clonotypes between healthy human individuals. Generated by immunoSEQ multiplex PCR, the TCRdb table keeps only in-frame clones and is missing some. The table has fewer than 1 million clones, just over 95% seen once. The sequenced sample was naive CD8+ T cells sorted from blood. The receptors here all came from a man aged 30-40 years in good health. The CDR3 runs from the conserved cysteine through the conserved F or W. The D gene is left open where the match is weak. The size of a clone is reported for some rows only, either as once, few or many, or as a class for expanded clones.

D: .; V: TRBV6-5; size: .; J: TRBJ2-7; length: 13; DNA: TGTGCCAGCCCTAGAGTCCTTCCCTACGAGCAGTACTTC; CDR3: CASPRVLPYEQYF
D: .; V: TRBV11-2; size: .; J: TRBJ1-1; length: 19; DNA: TGTGCCAGCAGCTTAAGTTCCGAAAGGATCAAAGAAGTGAACACTGAAGCTTTCTTT; CDR3: CASSLSSERIKEVNTEAFF
D: TRBD1; V: TRBV9; size: .; J: TRBJ1-2; length: 14; DNA: TGTGCCAGCAGCGCGGAGACAGGGCCTTATGGCTACACCTTC; CDR3: CASSAETGPYGYTF
D: TRBD2; V: TRBV6-4; size: once; J: TRBJ2-3; length: 18; DNA: TGTGCCAGCAGTGACCCCTCGACTAGCGGGGTGTCGACAGATACGCAGTATTTT; CDR3: CASSDPSTSGVSTDTQYF
D: .; V: TRBV7-7; size: .; J: TRBJ2-2; length: 14; DNA: TGTGCCAGCAGCTTACTTGTGGATTCCGGGGAGCTGTTTTTT; CDR3: CASSLLVDSGELFF
D: TRBD2; V: TRBV27; size: once; J: TRBJ2-7; length: 13; DNA: TGTGCCAGCAGTTTGGGACTAGTGGGGGAGCAGTACTTC; CDR3: CASSLGLVGEQYF
D: TRBD1; V: TRBV28; size: .; J: TRBJ2-7; length: 14; DNA: TGTGCCAGCAGTTTATGGACAGGGATGTACGAGCAGTACTTC; CDR3: CASSLWTGMYEQYF
D: .; V: TRBV27; size: .; J: TRBJ2-1; length: 14; DNA: TGTGCCAGCAGTTTATCGATACTAGCAAACGAGCAGTTCTTC; CDR3: CASSLSILANEQFF
D: TRBD2; V: TRBV7-9; size: .; J: TRBJ2-3; length: 14; DNA: TGTGCCAGCAGCTCAATAGCGGGATCAGATACGCAGTATTTT; CDR3: CASSSIAGSDTQYF
D: .; V: TRBV5-1; size: .; J: TRBJ2-5; length: 17; DNA: TGCGCCAGCAGCCCTGGAGATAGGACTCTGGGAGGAGAGACCCAGTACTTC; CDR3: CASSPGDRTLGGETQYF
D: .; V: TRBV5-1; size: few; J: TRBJ2-3; length: 16; DNA: TGCGCCAGCAGGGTAGGGCAGGGTATTGGCACAGATACGCAGTATTTT; CDR3: CASRVGQGIGTDTQYF
D: .; V: TRBV7-9; size: .; J: TRBJ1-4; length: 12; DNA: TGTGCCAGCAGCTTAGGAGTCGACCCGGAGTTTTTT; CDR3: CASSLGVDPEFF
D: .; V: TRBV18; size: .; J: TRBJ1-5; length: 18; DNA: TGTGCCAGCTCACCACCTGTCGGGTACGGGGTTAGCAATCAGCCCCAGCATTTT; CDR3: CASSPPVGYGVSNQPQHF
D: TRBD2; V: TRBV7-6; size: .; J: TRBJ2-7; length: 15; DNA: TGTGCCAGCAGCTTATTGAGCGGGAGTGCCTACGAGCAGTACTTC; CDR3: CASSLLSGSAYEQYF
D: .; V: TRBV4-3; size: .; J: TRBJ2-1; length: 12; DNA: TGCGCCAGCAGCCAAGCGGGAAATCAGCAGTTCTTC; CDR3: CASSQAGNQQFF